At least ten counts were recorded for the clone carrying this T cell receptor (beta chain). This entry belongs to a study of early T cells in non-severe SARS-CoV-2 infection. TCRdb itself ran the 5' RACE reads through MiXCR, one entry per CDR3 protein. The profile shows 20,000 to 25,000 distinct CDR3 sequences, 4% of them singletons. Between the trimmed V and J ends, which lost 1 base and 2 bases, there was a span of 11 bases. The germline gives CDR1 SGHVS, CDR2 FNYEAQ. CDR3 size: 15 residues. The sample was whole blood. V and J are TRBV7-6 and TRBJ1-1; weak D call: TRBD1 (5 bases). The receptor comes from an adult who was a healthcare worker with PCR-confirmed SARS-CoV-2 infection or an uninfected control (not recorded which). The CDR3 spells CASSLGGALNTEAFF. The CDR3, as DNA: TGTGCCAGCAGCTTAGGTGGGGCGTTAAACACTGAAGCTTTCTTT. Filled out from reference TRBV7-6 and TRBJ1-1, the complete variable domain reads GAGVSQSPRYKVTKRGQDVALRCDPISGHVSLYWYRQALGQGPEFLTYFNYEAQQDKSGLPNDRFSAERPEGSISTLTIQRTEQRDSAMYRCASSLGGALNTEAFFGQGTRLTVV.